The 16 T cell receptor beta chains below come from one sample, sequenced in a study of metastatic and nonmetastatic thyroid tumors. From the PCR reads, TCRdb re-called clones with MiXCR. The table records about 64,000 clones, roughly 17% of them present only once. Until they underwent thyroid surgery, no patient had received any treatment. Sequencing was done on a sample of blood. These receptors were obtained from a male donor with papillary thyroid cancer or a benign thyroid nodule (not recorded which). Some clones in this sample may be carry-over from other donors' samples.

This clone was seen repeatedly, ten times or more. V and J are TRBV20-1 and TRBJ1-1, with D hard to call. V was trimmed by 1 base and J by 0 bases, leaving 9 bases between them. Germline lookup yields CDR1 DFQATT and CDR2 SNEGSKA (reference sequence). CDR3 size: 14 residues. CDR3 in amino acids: CSARATLMNTEAFF. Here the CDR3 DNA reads TGCAGTGCTAGAGCTACGCTGATGAACACTGAAGCTTTCTTT.

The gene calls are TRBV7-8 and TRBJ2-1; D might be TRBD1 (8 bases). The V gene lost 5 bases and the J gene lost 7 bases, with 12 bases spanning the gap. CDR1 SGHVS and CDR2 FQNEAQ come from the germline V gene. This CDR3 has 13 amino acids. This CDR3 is CASSHRGGNEQFF. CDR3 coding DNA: TGTGCCAGCAGCCACAGGGGGGGGAATGAGCAGTTCTTC. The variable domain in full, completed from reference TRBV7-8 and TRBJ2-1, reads GAGVSQSPRYKVAKRGQDVALRCDPISGHVSLFWYQQALGQGPEFLTYFQNEAQLDKSGLPSDRFFAERPEGSVSTLKIQRTQQEDSAVYLCASSHRGGNEQFFGPGTRLTVL.

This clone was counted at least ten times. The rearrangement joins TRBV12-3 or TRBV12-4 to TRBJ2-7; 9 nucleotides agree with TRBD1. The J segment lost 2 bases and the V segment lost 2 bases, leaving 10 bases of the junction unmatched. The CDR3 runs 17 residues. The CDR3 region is CASSLIGADRGAYEQYF. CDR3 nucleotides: TGTGCCAGCAGTTTAATCGGGGCGGACAGGGGCGCCTACGAGCAGTACTTC.

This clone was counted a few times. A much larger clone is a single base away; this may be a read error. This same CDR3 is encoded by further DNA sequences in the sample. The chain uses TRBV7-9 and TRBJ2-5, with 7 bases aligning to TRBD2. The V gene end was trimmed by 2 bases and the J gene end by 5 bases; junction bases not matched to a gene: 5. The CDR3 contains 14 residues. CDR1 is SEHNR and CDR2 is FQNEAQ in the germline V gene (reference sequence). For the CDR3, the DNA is TGTGCCAGCAGCTTAAGGCCAGCGGGGGAGACCCAGTACTTC. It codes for CASSLRPAGETQYF.

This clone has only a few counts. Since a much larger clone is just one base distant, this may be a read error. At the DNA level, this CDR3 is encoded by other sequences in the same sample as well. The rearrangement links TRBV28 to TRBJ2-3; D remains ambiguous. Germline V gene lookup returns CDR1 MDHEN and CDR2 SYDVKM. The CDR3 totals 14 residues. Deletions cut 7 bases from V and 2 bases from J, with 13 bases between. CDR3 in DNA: TGTGCCAGCATAACCGTCGGTGACACAGATACGCAGTATTTT. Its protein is CASITVGDTDTQYF.

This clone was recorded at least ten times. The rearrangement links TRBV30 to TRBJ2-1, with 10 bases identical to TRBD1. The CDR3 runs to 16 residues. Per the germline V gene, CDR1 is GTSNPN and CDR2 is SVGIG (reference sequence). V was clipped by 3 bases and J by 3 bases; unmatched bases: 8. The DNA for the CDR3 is TGTGCCTGGAGGGACGAGGGACAGGGGCACTACAATGAGCAGTTCTTC. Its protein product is CAWRDEGQGHYNEQFF.

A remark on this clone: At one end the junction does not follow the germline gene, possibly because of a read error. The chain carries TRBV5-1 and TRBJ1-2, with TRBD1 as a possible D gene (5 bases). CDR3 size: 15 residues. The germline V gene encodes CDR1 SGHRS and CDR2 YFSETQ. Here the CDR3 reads CASSSRGGSPYCYTF. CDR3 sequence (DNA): TGCGCCAGCAGCTCGAGGGGTGGCTCCCCCTATTGCTACACCTTC.

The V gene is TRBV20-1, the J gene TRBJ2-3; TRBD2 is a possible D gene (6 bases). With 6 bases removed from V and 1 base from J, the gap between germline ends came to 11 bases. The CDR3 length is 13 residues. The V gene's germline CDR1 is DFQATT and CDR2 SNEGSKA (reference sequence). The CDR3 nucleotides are TGCAGTGCGGGTGGCGGGGGCACAGATACGCAGTATTTT. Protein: CSAGGGGTDTQYF.

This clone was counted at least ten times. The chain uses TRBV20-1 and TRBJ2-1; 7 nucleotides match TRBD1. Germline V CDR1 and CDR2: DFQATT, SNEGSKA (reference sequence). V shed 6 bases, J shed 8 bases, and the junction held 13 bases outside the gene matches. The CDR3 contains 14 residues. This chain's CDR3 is CSAQDRVLSYEQFF. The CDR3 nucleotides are TGCAGTGCCCAAGACAGGGTCTTGTCCTATGAGCAGTTCTTC.

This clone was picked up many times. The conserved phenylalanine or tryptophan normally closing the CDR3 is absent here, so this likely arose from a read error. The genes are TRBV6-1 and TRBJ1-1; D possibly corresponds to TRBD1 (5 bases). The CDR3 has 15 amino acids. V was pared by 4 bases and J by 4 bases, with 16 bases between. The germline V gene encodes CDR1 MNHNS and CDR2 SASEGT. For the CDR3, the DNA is TGTGCCAGCAGTGTTGGGGAAAGGGGCGGCACTGAAGCTTTCTTA. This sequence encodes CASSVGERGGTEAFL.

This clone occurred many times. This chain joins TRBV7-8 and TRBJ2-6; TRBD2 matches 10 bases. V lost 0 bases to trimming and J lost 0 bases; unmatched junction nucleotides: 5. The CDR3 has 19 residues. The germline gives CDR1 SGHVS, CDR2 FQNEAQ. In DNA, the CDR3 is TGTGCCAGCAGCTTAGCCTTAGCGGGGGGCAACTCTGGGGCCAACGTCCTGACTTTC. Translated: CASSLALAGGNSGANVLTF.

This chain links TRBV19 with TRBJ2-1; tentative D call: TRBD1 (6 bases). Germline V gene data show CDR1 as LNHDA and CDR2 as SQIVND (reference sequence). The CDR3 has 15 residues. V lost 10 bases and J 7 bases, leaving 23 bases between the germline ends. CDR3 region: CATCISVDSYNEQFF. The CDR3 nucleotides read TGTGCCACTTGCATTAGCGTGGACAGTTATAATGAGCAGTTCTTC. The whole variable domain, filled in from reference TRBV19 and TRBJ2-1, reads DGGITQSPKYLFRKEGQNVTLSCEQNLNHDAMYWYRQDPGQGLRLIYYSQIVNDFQKGDIAEGYSVSREKKESFPLTVTSAQKNPTAFYLCATCISVDSYNEQFFGPGTRLTVL.

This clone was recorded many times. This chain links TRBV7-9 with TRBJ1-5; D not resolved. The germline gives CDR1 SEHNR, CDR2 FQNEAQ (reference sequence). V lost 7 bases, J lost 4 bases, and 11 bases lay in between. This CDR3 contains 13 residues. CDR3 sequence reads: CASKGEGNQPQHF. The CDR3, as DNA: TGTGCCAGCAAGGGTGAGGGAAATCAGCCCCAGCATTTT.

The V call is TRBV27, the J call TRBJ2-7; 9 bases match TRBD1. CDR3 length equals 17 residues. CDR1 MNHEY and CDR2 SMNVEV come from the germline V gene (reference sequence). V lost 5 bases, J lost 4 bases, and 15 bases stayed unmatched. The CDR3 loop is CASSTNLKGQGTYEQYV. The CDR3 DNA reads TGTGCCAGCAGTACCAACCTCAAGGGACAGGGTACATACGAGCAGTACGTC.

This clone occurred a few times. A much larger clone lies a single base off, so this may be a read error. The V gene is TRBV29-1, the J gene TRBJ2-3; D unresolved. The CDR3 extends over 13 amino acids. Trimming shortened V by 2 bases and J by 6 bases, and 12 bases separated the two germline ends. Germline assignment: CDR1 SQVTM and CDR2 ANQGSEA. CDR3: CSVEWDSRDTQYF. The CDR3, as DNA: TGCAGCGTTGAATGGGATTCACGGGATACGCAGTATTTT.

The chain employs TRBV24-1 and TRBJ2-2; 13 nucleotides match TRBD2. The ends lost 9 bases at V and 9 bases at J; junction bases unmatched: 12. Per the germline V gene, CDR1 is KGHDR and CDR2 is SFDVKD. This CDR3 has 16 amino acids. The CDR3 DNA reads TGTGCCACCTCAGGACTAGCGGGAGTTGGAACCTGGGAGCTGTTTTTT. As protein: CATSGLAGVGTWELFF.